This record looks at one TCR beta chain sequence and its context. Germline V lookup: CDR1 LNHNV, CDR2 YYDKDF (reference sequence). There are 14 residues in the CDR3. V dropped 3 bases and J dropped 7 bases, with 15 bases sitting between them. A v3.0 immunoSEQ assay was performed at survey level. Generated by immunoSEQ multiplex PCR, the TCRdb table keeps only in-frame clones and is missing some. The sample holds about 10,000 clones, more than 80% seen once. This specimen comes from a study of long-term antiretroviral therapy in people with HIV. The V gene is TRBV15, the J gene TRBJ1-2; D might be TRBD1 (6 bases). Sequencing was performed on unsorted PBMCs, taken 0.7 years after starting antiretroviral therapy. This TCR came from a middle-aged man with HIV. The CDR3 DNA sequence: TGTGCCACCAGCAGGGCGGGGGCTATTGGTGGCTACACCTTC. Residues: CATSRAGAIGGYTF.